This T cell receptor beta chain was identified during a study of blood T cell repertoires in COVID-19 (dated by TCRdb to 2020 to 2021). About the investigation overall: Collaborator samples came from the United States, Italy and Spain and covered acute and convalescent phases of COVID-19. The prospective study material was composed of cDNA or gDNA derived from T cells, B-cell-depleted T cells, or PBMCs. The samples were drawn from the first 160 participants of the ongoing ImmuneRACE study and from 950 to 1,500 subjects provided by 6 global collaborators. The repertoires were released in a freely available public database intended as a resource for research on the immune response to SARS-CoV-2. The dataset comprised deeply sampled blood TCRbeta repertoires from subjects exposed to, actively infected with, or recovered from COVID-19. HLA class I and class II types, where available, came from metadata supplied by the sample provider rather than from assay-based typing. Nearly every sample came with metadata listing a de-identified subject ID, COVID-19 status, age in years and sex. Results and caveats for the whole study, not just this receptor: Clinical and demographic metadata were provided uncurated, with the amount varying by source and participant.

The immunoSEQ Assay, a bias-controlled multiplex PCR, was used to amplify TCRbeta CDR3 regions from genomic DNA. The paper's processing steps were these. The number of nucleated cells in each sample was estimated by amplification of reference gene primers within the assay. To quantify the absolute abundance of each unique TCRbeta CDR3 rearrangement, sequence reads were collapsed and filtered. For each sample, productive Simpson clonality was calculated as the square root of Simpson's diversity index across productive rearrangements. TCRdb took this table from immuneACCESS and kept in-frame rearrangements with V and J called. Such tables lack part of the clones; where checked against another copy, unresolved V genes explain under half of the gap, and the rest is unexplained. V and J calls and clone size are given by that table; D and trimming were obtained from the DNA. This sample is represented by approximately 250,000 clones; about 80% of them were singletons. Around 16% of the sample comes from the top ten.

Enrolling through a virtual design, the prospective study's participants ranged in age from about 18 to 100 years and lived across 20 to 25 United States geographic areas. In the prospective study, participants were assigned to cohorts based on the clinical history participants reported in a screening survey and a study questionnaire. Recovered participants in ImmuneRACE Cohort 3 were defined as having two consecutive negative NP/OP PCR tests, clearance from a healthcare professional, or resolution of symptoms. Mobile phlebotomists in the prospective study collected whole blood, serum and a nasopharyngeal or oropharyngeal swab from every participant. Participants in the prospective study had the option to provide additional blood draws and questionnaires over a roughly two-month period. Before DNA extraction, prospective study blood samples were shipped either frozen or at room temperature. After removal of 4 bases from V and 0 bases from J, the junction retains 4 bases not matched to a gene. The germline V gene specifies SGHRS as CDR1 and YFSETQ as CDR2. The CDR3 runs 16 amino acids, cysteine and phenylalanine included. Only the CDR3 part of the read is kept: 48 bases, read in frame from the first base.

This clone is a singleton in its sample. Its antigen remains undetermined. No clone much larger than this one lies a single base away; base qualities are absent. Sequencing input: PBMCs or T cells enriched from blood (not recorded which). Rearrangement joined TRBV5-1 to TRBJ2-2, and TRBD1 matches 9 of the central bases. The TCR comes from a man aged 35 to 55 who had recovered from COVID-19. The CDR3: CASSQGDRANTGELFF. The bases are TGCGCCAGCAGCCAAGGGGACAGGGCGAACACCGGGGAGCTGTTTTTT.